This T cell receptor beta chain was found in a study of blood T cell repertoires in COVID-19. In the study overall: There were acute and convalescent COVID-19 samples, and they came from the United States, Italy and Spain. T cells, B-cell-depleted T cells, or PBMCs supplied cDNA or gDNA.

Methods used by the authors: Reference gene primer amplification gave estimated nucleated cell counts. Produced via immunoSEQ multiplex PCR; TCRdb's table is partial and in-frame only. Clonal size and the V and J genes are those of that table, whereas D and trimming came from the DNA. The sample has fewer than 90,000 clones; approximately 80% are singletons. Deletions cut 6 bases from V and 3 bases from J, with 8 bases between. The CDR3 totals 12 residues. This rearrangement joins TRBV12-3 or TRBV12-4 to TRBJ1-1, with D tentatively TRBD1 (6 bases). Material: peripheral blood. The receptor was isolated from a human donor in a cohort sampled during active COVID-19. The CDR3 region has the DNA TGTGCCAGCAGCACAGGGTACACTGAAGCTTTCTTT. This translates into CASSTGYTEAFF.